These 8 T cell receptor beta chains share one sample of origin, sequenced in a study of beta chain features in type 1 diabetes. Isolated RNA was reverse transcribed in full, so expressed TCRB transcripts were sequenced. This table comes from immunoSEQ multiplex PCR, and its TCRdb copy is limited to in-frame clones, with some not included. In the table there are about 150,000 clones, roughly 8% of which are singletons. The antigens of these receptors remain unknown. General study points: TCRB CDR3s were moderately but significantly shorter in Type 1 diabetes patients in all four CD4+ subsets.

Sample: central memory CD4+ T cells from blood. The receptor set was obtained from a man between 18 and 35 years old with type 1 diabetes.

This clone counts as medium-sized. The rearrangement links TRBV29-1 to TRBJ2-7; 11 bases match TRBD1. Germline V gene sequence: CDR1 SQVTM, CDR2 ANQGSEA. J gave up 2 bases and V 4 bases, and 4 bases lay outside the gene matches. This CDR3 is 14 amino acids long. The CDR3 loop reads CSVARDRGTYEQYF. The CDR3 DNA reads TGCAGCGTTGCTCGGGACAGGGGGACCTACGAGCAGTACTTC.

This clone was counted only a few times. The chain recombines TRBV7-8 with TRBJ1-1, with TRBD1 matching over 9 bases. There are 14 residues in the CDR3. After removal of 4 bases from V and 3 bases from J, the junction contained 3 bases not matched to a gene. Germline loops: CDR1 SGHVS, CDR2 FQNEAQ. The CDR3 DNA is TGTGCCAGCAGCTCCCGGGACAGGGACACTGAAGCTTTCTTT. Its protein product is CASSSRDRDTEAFF.

This clone was seen more than once but under ten times. V and J are TRBV5-5 and TRBJ2-4; the D gene is possibly TRBD1 (6 bases). The ends were cut back, 0 bases at V and 6 bases at J, with 13 bases in the middle. Germline CDR1 and CDR2: SGHKS and YYEKEE (reference sequence). This CDR3 contains 15 residues. CDR3 in DNA: TGTGCCAGCAGCTTGGGAGGGGACATTAGAAACATTCAGTACTTC. Protein sequence: CASSLGGDIRNIQYF.

This chain uses TRBV28 with TRBJ1-2; 7 positions agree with TRBD1. Losses at the gene ends were 7 bases for V and 9 bases for J; bases not matched to a gene: 14. Germline V lookup: CDR1 MDHEN, CDR2 SYDVKM. The CDR3 loop spans 14 amino acids. CDR3 coding DNA: TGTGCCAGCATCGAAGGGACAGATACAAGGAGCTACACCTTC. Its protein product is CASIEGTDTRSYTF.

The genes are TRBV11-2 and TRBJ1-1, with 8 bases identical to TRBD1. CDR1 and CDR2 (germline): SGHAT, FQNNGV. The CDR3 contains 16 residues. V shed 5 bases, J shed 4 bases, and the junction held 12 bases outside the gene matches. DNA of the CDR3: TGTGCCAGCAGCCTAAGGACAGGGAGAATGAGCACTGAAGCTTTCTTT. As protein: CASSLRTGRMSTEAFF. Complete variable domain (other parts from reference TRBV11-2 and TRBJ1-1): EAGVAQSPRYKIIEKRQSVAFWCNPISGHATLYWYQQILGQGPKLLIQFQNNGVVDDSQLPKDRFSAERLKGVDSTLKIQPAKLEDSAVYLCASSLRTGRMSTEAFFGQGTRLTVV.

J is TRBJ2-1 and V is TRBV9; tentative D call: TRBD2 (5 bases). CDR1 and CDR2 from the germline V gene are SGDLS and YYNGEE. V gave up 0 bases and J gave up 7 bases, with 11 bases separating them. This CDR3 contains 14 residues. DNA of the CDR3: TGTGCCAGCAGCGTAGTTTCTAGCTCGAATGAGCAGTTCTTC. Residues: CASSVVSSSNEQFF.

This clone appeared a few times. The chain combines TRBV9 with TRBJ2-3; 8 bases line up with TRBD2. Germline assignment: CDR1 SGDLS and CDR2 YYNGEE. This CDR3 contains 17 residues. V lost 0 bases and J lost 2; bases outside the gene matches: 8. The CDR3 is CASSVVPSGGNTDTQYF. The CDR3 coding sequence is TGTGCCAGCAGCGTAGTTCCGAGCGGGGGAAACACAGATACGCAGTATTTT.

V gene TRBV27 combines with J gene TRBJ1-1; 9 positions agree with TRBD1. CDR1 and CDR2 from the germline V gene are MNHEY and SMNVEV (reference sequence). This CDR3 contains 12 residues. Trimming cost V 6 bases and J 5 bases; bases outside gene matches: 1. The CDR3 region is CASRGTGTEAFF. DNA for the CDR3: TGTGCCAGCAGGGGGACAGGGACTGAAGCTTTCTTT.